The rows below give T cell receptor beta chains drawn from one sample of a study of T-cell memory formation after mild COVID-19. TCRdb passed the 5' RACE reads through MiXCR, listing each CDR3 protein once. The table shows about 360,000 distinct CDR3 sequences, with around 15% occurring only once. Sequencing used PBMCs or a T cell subset sorted from them (not recorded which). The receptors derive from a man aged 18 to 29 who had mild COVID-19 (a few samples of this study predate the infection). Cell type and time point are not known. The CDR3 runs from the conserved cysteine through the conserved F or W. The D gene is left open where the match is weak. Expanded clones are given a class, and other clones once, few, many or no size at all.

J: TRBJ1-1; size: many; D: TRBD1; V: TRBV12-3/TRBV12-4; DNA: TGTGCCAGCAGTGCCGGACAGGGCGTAGGTCCAACTGAAGCTTTCTTT; CDR3: CASSAGQGVGPTEAFF
J: TRBJ2-1; size: many; D: TRBD2; V: TRBV4-3; DNA: TGCGCCAGCAGCCAACTAGCGGGGACCGTAGGCTCCTACAATGAGCAGTTCTTC; CDR3: CASSQLAGTVGSYNEQFF
J: TRBJ1-4; size: NA; D: NA; V: TRBV28; DNA: TGTGCCAGCAGAGCCGGGGCCCGGTGGGAAAAACTGTTTTTT; CDR3: CASRAGARWEKLFF
J: TRBJ1-3; size: few; D: TRBD1; V: TRBV15; DNA: TGTGCCACCAGCAGAGAGGACAGGGCTGCTGGAAACACCATATATTTT; CDR3: CATSREDRAAGNTIYF
J: TRBJ1-1; size: NA; D: NA; V: TRBV16; DNA: TGTGCCAGCAGCCCAACATACAGGTTAGAGGGCACTGAAGCTTTCTTT; CDR3: CASSPTYRLEGTEAFF
J: TRBJ2-2; size: few; D: NA; V: TRBV6-5; DNA: TGTGCCAGCAGTCCAATGATGTCCGGGGAGCTGTTTTTT; CDR3: CASSPMMSGELFF
J: TRBJ1-2; size: NA; D: NA; V: TRBV6-1; DNA: TGTGCCAGCAAAGGGCTCTCCTATGGCTACACCTTC; CDR3: CASKGLSYGYTF
J: TRBJ2-3; size: NA; D: NA; V: TRBV18; DNA: TGTGCCAGCTCACCGGTCAGGCAGATCACAGATACGCAGTATTTT; CDR3: CASSPVRQITDTQYF
J: TRBJ2-3; size: NA; D: NA; V: TRBV20-1; DNA: TGCAGTGCTAGACCTTGGGGCGGTGATACGCAGTATTTT; CDR3: CSARPWGGDTQYF
J: TRBJ2-5; size: NA; D: NA; V: TRBV9; DNA: TGTGCCAGCAGCGTCAGAGCTAGCCAAGAGACCCAGTACTTC; CDR3: CASSVRASQETQYF
J: TRBJ2-4; size: many; D: NA; V: TRBV5-1; DNA: TGCGCCAGCAGCGACCAGGACGGAACCAAAAACATTCAGTACTTC; CDR3: CASSDQDGTKNIQYF
J: TRBJ2-2; size: few; D: NA; V: TRBV7-3; DNA: TGTGCCAGCAGCTTAATTCGGACCGGGGAGCTGTTTTTT; CDR3: CASSLIRTGELFF
J: TRBJ2-2; size: NA; D: NA; V: TRBV11-3; DNA: TGTGCCAGCAGCCCCTCCCCGAGGGCCGGCGGGGAGCTGTTTTTT; CDR3: CASSPSPRAGGELFF
J: TRBJ1-4; size: NA; D: NA; V: TRBV4-3; DNA: TGCGCCAGCAGCCAAGAGTCCAGGACACATGAAAAACTGTTTTTT; CDR3: CASSQESRTHEKLFF
J: TRBJ2-6; size: NA; D: NA; V: TRBV29-1; DNA: TGCAGCGTTGCAGGGGTCGGGGCCAACGTCCTGACTTTC; CDR3: CSVAGVGANVLTF
J: TRBJ2-1; size: few; D: TRBD1; V: TRBV25-1; DNA: TGTGCCAGCAGTGAATCGGGGGACGGGGGACAGGGTGATCACAATGAGCAGTTCTTC; CDR3: CASSESGDGGQGDHNEQFF
J: TRBJ1-3; size: few; D: TRBD1; V: TRBV7-8; DNA: TGTGCCAGCAGCCCGGACAGGAGTGGAAACACCATATATTTT; CDR3: CASSPDRSGNTIYF
J: TRBJ2-2; size: NA; D: NA; V: TRBV6-5; DNA: TGTGCCAGCAGTTACTCAAGGGCCCCGAACACCGGGGAGCTGTTTTTT; CDR3: CASSYSRAPNTGELFF